The T cell receptor (beta chain) under discussion was sequenced for a study of blood T cell repertoires in COVID-19. V was trimmed by 3 bases and J by 5 bases, leaving 11 bases between them. CDR1 and CDR2 from the germline V gene are LGHNA and YSLEER. This CDR3 comprises 13 residues. Only a few counts were recorded for this clone. TCRdb's table, derived via immunoSEQ multiplex PCR, lists solely in-frame clones and lacks some. The table has about 50,000 clones, about 82% seen once; the top ten hold less than 4.5%. This sequence originates from a man older than 75 with active COVID-19. The sequenced sample was peripheral blood. The rearrangement uses TRBV4-3 and TRBJ2-7; D is uncertain. CDR3 sequence reads: CASSQESGDEQYF. The CDR3 region has the DNA TGCGCCAGCAGCCAGGAGAGTGGAGACGAGCAGTACTTC.